One sample yielded the 18 T cell receptor beta chains listed below, sequenced in a study of blood T cell repertoires in COVID-19. The protocol was immunoSEQ multiplex PCR, while the TCRdb copy is restricted to in-frame clones and leaves out a portion. The sample lists over 250,000 clones, about 88% occurring once. The sample taken for sequencing was peripheral blood. These receptors originate from a human donor with COVID-19, enrolled during active disease. The donor label of this sample is uncertain.

This chain connects TRBV27 to TRBJ1-5, with D tentatively TRBD1 (5 bases). Trimming removed 4 bases at V and 3 bases at J, with 13 bases between. The CDR3 is 15 amino acids. Per the germline V gene, CDR1 is MNHEY and CDR2 is SMNVEV (reference sequence). For the CDR3, the DNA is TGTGCCAGCAGTTCAAGACAGCTACACAATCAGCCCCAGCATTTT. This translates into CASSSRQLHNQPQHF.

The chain has TRBV7-2 and TRBJ2-2; 8 nucleotides agree with TRBD1. J lost 4 bases, V lost 3 bases, and 7 bases had no gene match. The CDR3 consists of 16 residues. Per the germline V gene, CDR1 is SGHTA and CDR2 is FQGNSA. CDR3 coding DNA: TGTGCCAGCAGCTTTTCAGGGGGCTCGGGCACCGGGGAGCTGTTTTTT. Its protein product is CASSFSGGSGTGELFF.

In nucleotides, the CDR3 is TGTGCCAGCAATCTCGGACTAGCGGGAGGGCGGGGGCAGTTCTTC. Encoded protein: CASNLGLAGGRGQFF. The chain employs TRBV28 and TRBJ2-1, with 15 bases identical to TRBD2. Germline CDR1 MDHEN, CDR2 SYDVKM. The V and J ends lost 7 bases and 12 bases, in that order; junction bases with no gene match: 10. CDR3 size: 15 residues.

The chain is built from TRBV12-3 or TRBV12-4 and TRBJ1-2, with TRBD1 as a possible D gene (5 bases). This CDR3 has 13 amino acids. V was shortened by 2 bases and J by 4 bases, with 8 bases between the two germline ends. The CDR3 sequence: CASSLTRAYGYTF. The CDR3 coding sequence is TGTGCCAGCAGTTTAACCAGGGCCTATGGCTACACCTTC.

This clone was counted a few times. This chain connects TRBV3-1 (or the pseudogene TRBV3-2) to TRBJ1-1; D unresolved. Trimming left V 4 bases short and J 4 bases short, with 16 bases between. The germline gives CDR1 LGHDT, CDR2 YNNKEL (reference sequence). There are 15 residues in the CDR3. CDR3: CASSPLEGMFTEAFF. The CDR3 DNA reads as TGTGCCAGCAGCCCCCTAGAGGGTATGTTCACTGAAGCTTTCTTT.

This clone occurred once. V gene TRBV28 combines with J gene TRBJ1-5; D remains ambiguous. Germline-derived CDR1 and CDR2 are MDHEN and SYDVKM. CDR3 length: 14 residues. V was trimmed by 2 bases and J by 3 bases, leaving 8 bases between them. CDR3 coding DNA: TGTGCCAGCAGTTTAATCACAGACAATCAGCCCCAGCATTTT. It yields the protein CASSLITDNQPQHF.

V and J are TRBV29-1 and TRBJ2-2; D gene ambiguous. The CDR3 sequence is 12 residues long. Trimming took 5 bases from V and 0 from J, leaving 4 bases between them. Germline loops: CDR1 SQVTM, CDR2 ANQGSEA. The CDR3 is CSVSANTGELFF. Here the CDR3 DNA reads TGCAGCGTTAGCGCGAACACCGGGGAGCTGTTTTTT.

CDR3 protein: CASTEPPAGGAFQPQHF. For the CDR3, the DNA is TGTGCCAGCACCGAACCCCCCGCAGGGGGCGCTTTCCAGCCCCAGCATTTT. This sequence joins TRBV28 and TRBJ1-5; 8 bases are shared with TRBD1. Germline V gene lookup returns CDR1 MDHEN and CDR2 SYDVKM. The CDR3 spans 17 residues. The junction had 18 bases not matched to a gene; V was cut back by 7 bases and J by 7 bases. Variable domain in full (rest from reference TRBV28 and TRBJ1-5): DVKVTQSSRYLVKRTGEKVFLECVQDMDHENMFWYRQDPGLGLRLIYFSYDVKMKEKGDIPEGYSVSREKKERFSLILESASTNQTSMYLCASTEPPAGGAFQPQHFGDGTRLSIL.

This clone was counted only a few times. The rearrangement uses TRBV7-2 and TRBJ2-1, with 8 bases fitting TRBD2. This CDR3 spans 17 amino acids. From germline, CDR1 is SGHTA and CDR2 FQGNSA. V was clipped by 1 base and J by 8 bases; unmatched bases: 13. CDR3: CASSLGGGSSGLDEQFF. Written as DNA, the CDR3 is TGTGCCAGCAGCTTAGGGGGTGGGTCTAGCGGGTTGGATGAGCAGTTCTTC.

V is TRBV5-1 and J is TRBJ2-1; D perhaps matches TRBD2 (5 bases). V was pared by 0 bases and J by 5 bases, with 6 bases between. The germline CDR1 and CDR2 sequences are SGHRS and YFSETQ. The CDR3 totals 13 residues. The CDR3 loop reads CASSLAGDNEQFF. CDR3 nucleotides: TGCGCCAGCAGCTTGGCCGGGGACAATGAGCAGTTCTTC.

The chain employs TRBV4-2 and TRBJ2-2; D uncertain. The CDR3 is 15 residues long. V was pared by 0 bases and J by 0 bases, with 5 bases between. Germline CDR1 is LGHNA and CDR2 is YNFKEQ. The CDR3 region is CASSQEASNTGELFF. As DNA, the CDR3 is TGTGCCAGCAGCCAAGAAGCCTCGAACACCGGGGAGCTGTTTTTT.

The chain recombines TRBV11-2 with TRBJ2-1; the match to TRBD2 covers 12 bases. CDR3 length: 14 residues. The V and J ends lost 5 bases and 10 bases, in that order; junction bases with no gene match: 6. Germline CDR1 reads SGHAT; CDR2 reads FQNNGV. The DNA of the CDR3 is TGTGCCAGCAGCCCCCGACTAGCGGGAGTCGAGCAGTTCTTC. This gives the protein CASSPRLAGVEQFF.

The chain is built from TRBV10-3 and TRBJ1-2; TRBD1 is a possible D gene (6 bases). Germline CDR1 is ENHRY and CDR2 is SYGVKD. The CDR3 has 14 amino acids. V lost 2 bases and J 7 bases, leaving 14 bases between the germline ends. CDR3 nucleotides: TGTGCCATCAGTGAGGGTCAGGGGTCTGGTGGCTACACCTTC. Protein: CAISEGQGSGGYTF.

This rearrangement joins TRBV28 to TRBJ2-1; the match to TRBD2 covers 14 bases. This CDR3 comprises 17 residues. Germline assignment: CDR1 MDHEN and CDR2 SYDVKM. The ends lost 4 bases at V and 2 bases at J; junction bases unmatched: 4. The DNA for the CDR3 is TGTGCCAGCAGTTCCAGGACTAGCGGGAGGCCCTACAATGAGCAGTTCTTC. It translates to CASSSRTSGRPYNEQFF.

The genes are TRBV5-6 and TRBJ1-1; the match to TRBD1 covers 7 bases. Germline V gene data show CDR1 as SGHDT and CDR2 as YYEEEE. The CDR3 has 14 residues. V was clipped by 3 bases and J by 4 bases; unmatched bases: 6. The CDR3 reads CASSSPGGSTEAFF. CDR3 nucleotide sequence: TGTGCCAGCAGCTCGCCAGGGGGTAGCACTGAAGCTTTCTTT.

The rearrangement uses TRBV11-2 and TRBJ1-2, with D possibly matching TRBD1 (6 bases). The CDR3 consists of 14 residues. Germline V gene lookup returns CDR1 SGHAT and CDR2 FQNNGV. Trimming removed 5 bases at V and 0 bases at J, with 10 bases between. The CDR3 coding sequence is TGTGCCAGCAGCCCGACAGGTACTAACTATGGCTACACCTTC. It is translated as CASSPTGTNYGYTF.

This clone was found once. The V gene is TRBV6-5, the J gene TRBJ1-1; D gene uncertain. Trimming cost V 6 bases and J 0 bases, with 14 bases left between them. CDR3 size: 15 residues. CDR1 and CDR2 from the germline V gene are MNHEY and SVGAGI. The CDR3 loop is CASRLNFEVNTEAFF. The CDR3 DNA reads as TGTGCCAGCAGACTTAACTTCGAGGTGAACACTGAAGCTTTCTTT.

The chain recombines TRBV6-2 or TRBV6-3 with TRBJ1-6, with 7 bases lining up with TRBD1. The trim removed 6 bases at V and 6 bases at J, leaving 8 bases unmatched. The CDR3 loop spans 15 amino acids. Germline assignment: CDR1 MNHEY and CDR2 SVGEGT. CDR3 nucleotide sequence: TGTGCCAGCAGCCCACGGGACAGCGGTAATTCACCCCTCCACTTT. Translation: CASSPRDSGNSPLHF.